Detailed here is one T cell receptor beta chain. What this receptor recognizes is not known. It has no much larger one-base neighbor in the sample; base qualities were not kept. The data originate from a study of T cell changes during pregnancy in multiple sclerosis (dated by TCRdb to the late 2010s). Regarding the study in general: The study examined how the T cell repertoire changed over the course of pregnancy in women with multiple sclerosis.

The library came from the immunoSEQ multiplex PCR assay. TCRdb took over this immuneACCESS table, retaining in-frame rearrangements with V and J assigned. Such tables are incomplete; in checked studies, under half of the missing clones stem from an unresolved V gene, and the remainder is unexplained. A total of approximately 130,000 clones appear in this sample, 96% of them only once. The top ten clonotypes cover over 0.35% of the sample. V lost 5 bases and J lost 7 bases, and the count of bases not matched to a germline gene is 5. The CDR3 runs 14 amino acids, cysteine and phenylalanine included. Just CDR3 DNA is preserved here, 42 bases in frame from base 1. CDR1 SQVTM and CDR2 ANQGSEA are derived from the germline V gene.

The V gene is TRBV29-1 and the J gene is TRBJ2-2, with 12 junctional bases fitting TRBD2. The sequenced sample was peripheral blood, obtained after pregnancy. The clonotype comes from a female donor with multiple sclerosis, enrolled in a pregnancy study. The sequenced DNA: TGCAGCGTTTTCGGACTAGCGGGACGCGGGGAGCTGTTTTTT. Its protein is CSVFGLAGRGELFF.